This is a list of T cell receptor beta chains from one sample in a study of siplizumab effects on memory and regulatory T cells. This table comes from immunoSEQ multiplex PCR, and its TCRdb copy is limited to in-frame clones, with some not included. The top ten hold over 0.15% of the sample, which has 110,000 or so clones, around 95% seen once. The specimen was non-Treg CD4+ T cells sorted from blood. The receptors here all came from a human donor in good health. Each CDR3 is given without its conserved first and last residue. The D gene is left open where the match is weak.

CDR3aa | d_gene | v_gene
ASTPGTGVYEQY | TRBD1 | TRBV6-5
ASTWNYYNEQF | NA | TRBV6-1
ASSSHVPGLDNSYEQY | NA | TRBV27
ASSSGSFTDTQY | NA | TRBV5-1
ASSLGTWSTDTQY | NA | TRBV27
ASSAAGKTDTQY | NA | TRBV9
ASSLAGSDTQY | NA | TRBV7-9
ATIGQGRNTGELF | TRBD1 | TRBV6-1
ASSFGAGGGETQY | TRBD2 | TRBV11-3
ASKVNTEAF | NA | TRBV2
ASSRRQGGTGELF | NA | TRBV11-3
ASSQTGTEAF | NA | TRBV4-1
ASSFYRGFLSDPGELF | TRBD1 | TRBV7-3
ASRSDRGTDTQY | TRBD1 | TRBV6-5
AINGGSSYNEQF | NA | TRBV10-3
ASSPTSGVYNEQF | TRBD2 | TRBV6-4
ASSQEARNTQY | NA | TRBV5-8
ASSLGPRSTEAF | NA | TRBV7-9
ASSLNKQVYEQY | NA | TRBV11-2
ASSKGGTGDTEAF | TRBD1 | TRBV5-1
ASSYQQGREQY | TRBD1 | TRBV7-3
ASSPWTGTEQY | TRBD1 | TRBV7-7
ASSKTAGNQPQH | NA | TRBV28
ASSQGRLEETQY | NA | TRBV19
ASNNRRAQY | NA | TRBV28
ASSVGQAGDSPLH | TRBD1 | TRBV9
APLPATEAF | NA | TRBV5-3
ASSLLPSGVGADTQY | TRBD2 | TRBV7-3
ASSSPTQGGQPQH | NA | TRBV28
ASSSPTEFNYGYT | NA | TRBV7-9
ASSLRASYGYT | NA | TRBV27
ASSLPGGSGYT | TRBD1 | TRBV11-2
ASSVAWASTGELF | NA | TRBV9
ASSPLETQY | NA | TRBV7-9
AISESGGSGANVLT | NA | TRBV10-3
ASSTDVNTEAF | NA | TRBV2
ASSKCFPLLGQGVDETQY | TRBD1 | TRBV23-1
AISEPTSYNEQF | NA | TRBV10-3
ASSPGQSTDTQY | TRBD1 | TRBV18
ASSTTSGTSTDTQY | TRBD2 | TRBV2
ASSARGPDTQY | NA | TRBV6-1
AILCLGDRYSNQPQH | NA | TRBV19
ASISGRANTEAF | NA | TRBV28
ASSLDFTDEQF | NA | TRBV7-2
ASSQSLQETQY | NA | TRBV4-1
ASSLPHSGGNSYEQY | TRBD2 | TRBV5-1
ASSQDRGIFVEQY | NA | TRBV4-1
ASGQSGGMETQY | NA | TRBV11-2
ASSYFSYEQY | NA | TRBV6-5
ASSSGAQSAEAF | NA | TRBV5-1
ASSLMASGGYEQY | TRBD2 | TRBV7-2
ASSYSHGPQH | NA | TRBV6-5
ASSQVGGVSSYNEQF | NA | TRBV4-2
ASSRGPGNTIY | NA | TRBV18
ASSPQGQGKETQY | TRBD1 | TRBV11-2
ASSLQQGSEQY | NA | TRBV5-1
AWSPSRWGTNSPLH | NA | TRBV30